Presented here are 22 T cell receptor beta chains from one specimen sequenced in a study of cytomegalovirus exposure and HLA in healthy donors. Primers: 60 Vbeta forward and 13 Jbeta reverse. TCRdb keeps only in-frame clones here, not all; method: immunoSEQ multiplex PCR. Among some 150,000 clones listed, approximately 80% were seen once. Input material: PBMCs. The receptors shown here come from a man between 45 and 60 years old in good health and CMV-seropositive.

The chain combines TRBV19 with TRBJ2-7, with a tentative D call TRBD2 (6 bases). The CDR3 spans 14 residues. Trimming stripped 5 bases from V and 4 bases from J, with 15 bases between. In germline, CDR1 is LNHDA, CDR2 SQIVND (reference sequence). CDR3 region: CASSADGGIYEQYF. The CDR3 nucleotides read TGTGCCAGTAGTGCCGACGGAGGGATATACGAGCAGTACTTC. Using reference TRBV19 and TRBJ2-7 for the parts outside the CDR3, the full variable domain is DGGITQSPKYLFRKEGQNVTLSCEQNLNHDAMYWYRQDPGQGLRLIYYSQIVNDFQKGDIAEGYSVSREKKESFPLTVTSAQKNPTAFYLCASSADGGIYEQYFGPGTRLTVT.

V is TRBV18 and J is TRBJ1-2, with no clear D. In germline, CDR1 is KGHSH, CDR2 LQKENI. The CDR3 is 13 residues long. V was cut by 3 bases and J by 4 bases, with 9 bases left in between. Here the CDR3 DNA reads TGTGCCAGCTCACCGGGCTCGATCTATGGCTACACCTTC. This gives the protein CASSPGSIYGYTF.

The CDR3 loop is CSGAPSSYNEQFF. In DNA form, the CDR3 reads TGCAGTGGGGCGCCTAGCTCCTACAATGAGCAGTTCTTC. This chain links TRBV29-1 with TRBJ2-1, with D possibly being TRBD1 (5 bases). Germline assignment: CDR1 SQVTM and CDR2 ANQGSEA. CDR3 size: 13 residues.

The J gene is TRBJ2-2, the V gene TRBV28, with 8 bases matching TRBD1. J lost 4 bases, V lost 3 bases, and 10 bases had no gene match. The germline V gene encodes CDR1 MDHEN and CDR2 SYDVKM. This CDR3 has 17 amino acids. The CDR3 bases are TGTGCCAGCAGTTTCCCCGCGTGGACAGGGACCACCGGGGAGCTGTTTTTT. This gives the protein CASSFPAWTGTTGELFF. Filled out from reference TRBV28 and TRBJ2-2, the complete variable domain reads DVKVTQSSRYLVKRTGEKVFLECVQDMDHENMFWYRQDPGLGLRLIYFSYDVKMKEKGDIPEGYSVSREKKERFSLILESASTNQTSMYLCASSFPAWTGTTGELFFGEGSRLTVL.

V and J are TRBV7-9 and TRBJ1-1; D uncertain. This CDR3 contains 13 residues. V dropped 0 bases and J dropped 10 bases, with 12 bases sitting between them. Germline CDR1 reads SEHNR; CDR2 reads FQNEAQ (reference sequence). CDR3 amino acids: CASSLAERSVAFF. In DNA, the CDR3 is TGTGCCAGCAGCTTAGCAGAAAGGAGTGTAGCTTTCTTT.

The V call is TRBV11-2, the J call TRBJ2-3; D call uncertain. CDR1 is SGHAT and CDR2 is FQNNGV in the germline V gene. V lost 4 bases and J 2 bases, leaving 13 bases between the germline ends. CDR3 length equals 15 residues. CDR3 loop: CASSSPGIATDTQYF. The CDR3, as DNA: TGTGCCAGCAGCTCCCCCGGTATAGCCACAGATACGCAGTATTTT. The whole variable domain, remainder taken from reference TRBV11-2 and TRBJ2-3, is EAGVAQSPRYKIIEKRQSVAFWCNPISGHATLYWYQQILGQGPKLLIQFQNNGVVDDSQLPKDRFSAERLKGVDSTLKIQPAKLEDSAVYLCASSSPGIATDTQYFGPGTRLTVL.

The V and J genes are TRBV2 and TRBJ2-7; D possibly corresponds to TRBD2 (7 bases). V was cut by 4 bases and J by 2 bases, with 12 bases left in between. The CDR3 consists of 14 residues. CDR1 is SNHLY and CDR2 is FYNNEI in the germline V gene. The CDR3: CASSVQRDTYEQYF. The CDR3 DNA reads as TGTGCCAGCAGTGTTCAGCGGGACACCTACGAGCAGTACTTC. Full variable domain (outside the CDR3, taken from reference TRBV2 and TRBJ2-7): EPEVTQTPSHQVTQMGQEVILRCVPISNHLYFYWYRQILGQKVEFLVSFYNNEISEKSEIFDDQFSVERPDGSNFTLKIRSTKLEDSAMYFCASSVQRDTYEQYFGPGTRLTVT.

The chain joins TRBV7-8 to TRBJ1-4, with D maybe TRBD1 (5 bases). V was clipped by 5 bases and J by 6 bases, with 22 bases between them. Germline assignment: CDR1 SGHVS and CDR2 FQNEAQ. This CDR3 comprises 17 residues. In DNA form, the CDR3 reads TGTGCCAGCAGCCCGTTCCTTAAACAGGCCCGTTATGAAAAACTGTTTTTT. It is translated as CASSPFLKQARYEKLFF.

The chain combines TRBV19 with TRBJ1-1; D may be TRBD1 (6 bases). The V gene lost 1 base and the J gene lost 6 bases, with 15 bases spanning the gap. The germline CDR1 and CDR2 sequences are LNHDA and SQIVND (reference sequence). The CDR3 extends over 15 amino acids. The DNA of the CDR3 is TGTGCCAGTAGTATAGGCACAGGGTTTGGGGCTGAAGCTTTCTTT. This translates into CASSIGTGFGAEAFF.

The chain is built from TRBV10-1 and TRBJ2-3; 10 nucleotides align to TRBD1. The CDR3 length is 15 residues. The V segment lost 6 bases and the J segment 3 bases; nucleotides outside the gene matches: 6. Germline V gives CDR1 WNHNN, CDR2 SYGVQD (reference sequence). CDR3 coding DNA: TGCGCCAGCAGGCTACGGGACAGGGGTACAGATACGCAGTATTTT. It translates to CASRLRDRGTDTQYF.

The genes are TRBV18 and TRBJ2-7; TRBD2 agrees at 7 bases. The germline gives CDR1 KGHSH, CDR2 LQKENI. The CDR3 extends over 13 amino acids. J lost 7 bases, V lost 4 bases, and 7 bases had no gene match. The CDR3 nucleotides are TGTGCCAGCTCACAGCGGGGACCGGGGGAGCAGTACTTC. Amino acid sequence: CASSQRGPGEQYF.

This clone was counted a few times. This rearrangement joins TRBV6-6 to TRBJ2-7; tentative D call: TRBD2 (6 bases). There are 15 residues in the CDR3. Germline CDR1 is MNHNY and CDR2 is SVGAGI (reference sequence). V was cut by 3 bases and J by 0 bases, with 12 bases left in between. The CDR3, as DNA: TGTGCCAGCAGTTATGCCGCGGGATCCTCCTACGAGCAGTACTTC. Protein sequence: CASSYAAGSSYEQYF.

This clone was detected once. V usage is TRBV14 and J usage is TRBJ2-3, with unresolved D. Germline V gene data show CDR1 as SGHDN and CDR2 as FVKESK. This CDR3 contains 18 residues. Trimming pared 2 bases from V and 0 bases from J, leaving 18 bases between. In DNA form, the CDR3 reads TGTGCCAGCAGCCAAACCACTGGGCTTTGGTCTAGCACAGATACGCAGTATTTT. This gives the protein CASSQTTGLWSSTDTQYF.

The chain combines TRBV14 with TRBJ1-1; tentative D call: TRBD1 (5 bases). Deletions cut 3 bases from V and 3 bases from J, with 14 bases between. This CDR3 is 15 amino acids long. CDR1 is SGHDN and CDR2 is FVKESK in the germline V gene. CDR3 nucleotide sequence: TGTGCCAGCAGCCACCTCGGGGGGACGGACACTGAAGCTTTCTTT. The encoded protein is CASSHLGGTDTEAFF.

The gene calls are TRBV4-1 and TRBJ2-3; 8 positions agree with TRBD2. V dropped 0 bases and J dropped 0; count of bases not matched to a gene: 5. Germline-derived CDR1 and CDR2 are MGHRA and YSYEKL. The CDR3 is made up of 17 amino acids. The CDR3 loop reads CASSQEFASGSTDTQYF. The CDR3 DNA reads as TGCGCCAGCAGCCAAGAATTCGCTAGCGGGAGCACAGATACGCAGTATTTT.

V and J are TRBV28 and TRBJ1-2, with TRBD1 matching over 8 bases. This CDR3 comprises 13 residues. The germline CDR1 and CDR2 sequences are MDHEN and SYDVKM. Unmatched junction bases numbered 10, after V lost 11 bases and J lost 5 bases. In DNA, the CDR3 is TGTGCCGTGTGGGCGGACAGGGAGTATGGCTACACCTTC. It is translated as CAVWADREYGYTF.

This CDR3 reads CASSESRGDGEQYF. DNA of the CDR3: TGTGCCAGCAGTGAAAGCAGGGGAGATGGCGAGCAGTACTTC. This chain links TRBV2 with TRBJ2-7; D is possibly TRBD1 (6 bases). The CDR3 is 14 residues long. Trimming removed 2 bases from V and 6 bases from J, with 14 bases in between. Germline assignment: CDR1 SNHLY and CDR2 FYNNEI. Full variable domain (rest looked up from reference TRBV2 and TRBJ2-7): EPEVTQTPSHQVTQMGQEVILRCVPISNHLYFYWYRQILGQKVEFLVSFYNNEISEKSEIFDDQFSVERPDGSNFTLKIRSTKLEDSAMYFCASSESRGDGEQYFGPGTRLTVT.

The V call is TRBV9, the J call TRBJ2-5; 9 bases are shared with TRBD2. J was trimmed by 5 bases and V by 0 bases; bases with no gene match: 11. Germline CDR1 is SGDLS and CDR2 is YYNGEE. CDR3 length: 17 residues. CDR3 sequence: CASSVGVSGSGGETQYF. The CDR3 DNA reads as TGTGCCAGCAGCGTAGGTGTTAGCGGGAGTGGTGGGGAGACCCAGTACTTC.

V and J are TRBV6-1 and TRBJ1-1; D remains ambiguous. Per the germline V gene, CDR1 is MNHNS and CDR2 is SASEGT. The CDR3 sequence is 17 residues long. V lost 4 bases to trimming and J lost 1 base, with 19 bases between them. The CDR3 loop is CASSGARNERPNTEAFF. The CDR3 bases are TGTGCCAGCAGTGGAGCCAGAAACGAGCGACCGAACACTGAAGCTTTCTTT.

The CDR3: CASSPGLAAYEQYF. CDR3 DNA: TGTGCCAGCAGCCCAGGACTAGCGGCCTACGAGCAGTACTTC. This rearrangement joins TRBV9 to TRBJ2-7, with TRBD2 matching over 10 bases. Germline V gene data show CDR1 as SGDLS and CDR2 as YYNGEE. The CDR3 sequence is 14 residues long. J was trimmed by 2 bases and V by 4 bases; bases with no gene match: 3.

This clone showed up just a few times. The chain recombines TRBV7-8 with TRBJ2-1; D unresolved. Trimming removed 2 bases at V and 7 bases at J, with 9 bases between. Germline V lookup: CDR1 SGHVS, CDR2 FQNEAQ. The CDR3 runs 13 residues. The CDR3: CASSLNRVNEQFF. CDR3 sequence (DNA): TGTGCCAGCAGCTTAAACAGAGTTAATGAGCAGTTCTTC. Variable domain in full (rest from reference TRBV7-8 and TRBJ2-1): GAGVSQSPRYKVAKRGQDVALRCDPISGHVSLFWYQQALGQGPEFLTYFQNEAQLDKSGLPSDRFFAERPEGSVSTLKIQRTQQEDSAVYLCASSLNRVNEQFFGPGTRLTVL.

V is TRBV19 and J is TRBJ2-7; D is possibly TRBD2 (5 bases). CDR3 length: 16 amino acids. Germline V CDR1 and CDR2: LNHDA, SQIVND (reference sequence). The V and J ends lost 4 bases and 3 bases respectively, with 19 bases between them. The CDR3: CASSTEGSDGLYEQYF. In DNA form, the CDR3 reads TGTGCCAGTAGTACTGAGGGCTCAGACGGACTCTACGAGCAGTACTTC.